This T cell receptor beta chain was found in a study of blood T cell repertoires in COVID-19. In the study overall: Donors in the United States, Italy and Spain gave samples during acute or convalescent COVID-19. The analysed material was cDNA or gDNA that came from T cells, B-cell-depleted T cells, or PBMCs.

In the original processing: Estimation of nucleated cell counts relied on the amplification of reference gene primers. Sequencing was performed with immunoSEQ multiplex PCR; in TCRdb, only in-frame clones are kept and a portion is missing. Clonal size and the V and J genes are those of that table, whereas D and trimming came from the DNA. The sample carries 45,000 to 65,000 clones, 89% recorded once. V dropped 1 base and J dropped 5 bases, with 23 bases sitting between them. CDR1 and CDR2 from the germline V gene are SEHNR and FQNEAQ (reference sequence). The CDR3 runs 18 residues. The sample comprised peripheral blood. The gene calls are TRBV7-9 and TRBJ2-5, with D unresolved. The TCR originated in a human donor in a cohort sampled during active COVID-19. CDR3 sequence reads: CASSLVFRVQRPQETQYF. CDR3 DNA: TGTGCCAGCAGCTTAGTGTTCCGGGTCCAAAGACCGCAGGAGACCCAGTACTTC.